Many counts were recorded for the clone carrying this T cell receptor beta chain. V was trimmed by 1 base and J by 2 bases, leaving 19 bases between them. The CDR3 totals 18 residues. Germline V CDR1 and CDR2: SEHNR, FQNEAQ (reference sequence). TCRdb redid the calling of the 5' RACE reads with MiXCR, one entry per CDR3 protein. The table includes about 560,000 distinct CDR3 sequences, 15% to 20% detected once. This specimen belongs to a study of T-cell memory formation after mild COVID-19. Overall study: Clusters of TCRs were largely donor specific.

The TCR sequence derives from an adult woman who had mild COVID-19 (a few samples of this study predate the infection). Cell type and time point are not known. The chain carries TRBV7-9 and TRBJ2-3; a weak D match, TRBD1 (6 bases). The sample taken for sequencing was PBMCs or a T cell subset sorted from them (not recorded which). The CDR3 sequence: CASSLGFGQPSLTDTQYF. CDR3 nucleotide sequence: TGTGCCAGCAGCTTAGGATTCGGACAGCCTTCACTCACAGATACGCAGTATTTT.